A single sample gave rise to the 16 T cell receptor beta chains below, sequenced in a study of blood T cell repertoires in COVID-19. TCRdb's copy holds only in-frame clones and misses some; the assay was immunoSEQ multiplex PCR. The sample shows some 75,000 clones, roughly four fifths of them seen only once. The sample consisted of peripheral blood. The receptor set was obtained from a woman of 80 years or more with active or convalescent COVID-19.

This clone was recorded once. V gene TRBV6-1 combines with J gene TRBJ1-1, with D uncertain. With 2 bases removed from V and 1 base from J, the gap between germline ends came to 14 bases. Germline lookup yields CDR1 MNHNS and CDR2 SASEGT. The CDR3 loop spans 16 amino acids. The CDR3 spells CASSENMRRGNTEAFF. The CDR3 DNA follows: TGTGCCAGCAGTGAAAACATGCGACGGGGGAACACTGAAGCTTTCTTT.

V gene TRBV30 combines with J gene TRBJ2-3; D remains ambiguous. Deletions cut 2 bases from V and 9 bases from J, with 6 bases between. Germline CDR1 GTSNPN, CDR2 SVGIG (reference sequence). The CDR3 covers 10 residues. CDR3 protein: CAWSQATQYF. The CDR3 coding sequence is TGTGCCTGGAGTCAGGCGACGCAGTATTTT.

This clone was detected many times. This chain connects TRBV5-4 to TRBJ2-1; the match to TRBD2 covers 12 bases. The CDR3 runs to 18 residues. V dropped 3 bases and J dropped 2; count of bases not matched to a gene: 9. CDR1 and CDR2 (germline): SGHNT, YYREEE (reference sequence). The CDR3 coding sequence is TGTGCCAGCAGCTATAGGACTAGCGGGGCCTACACCTACAATGAGCAGTTCTTC. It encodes CASSYRTSGAYTYNEQFF.

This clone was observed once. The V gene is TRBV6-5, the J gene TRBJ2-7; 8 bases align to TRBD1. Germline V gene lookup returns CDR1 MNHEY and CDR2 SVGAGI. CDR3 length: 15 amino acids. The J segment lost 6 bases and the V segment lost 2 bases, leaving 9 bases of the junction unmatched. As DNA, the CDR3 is TGTGCCAGCAGTTACAAAGGACAGGGCTCCCGCGAGCAGTACTTC. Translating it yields CASSYKGQGSREQYF.

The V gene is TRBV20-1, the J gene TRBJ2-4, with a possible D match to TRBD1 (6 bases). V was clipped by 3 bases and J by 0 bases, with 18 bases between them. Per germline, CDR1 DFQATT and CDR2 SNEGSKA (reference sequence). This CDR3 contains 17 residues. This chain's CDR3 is CSASSVQEQGAKNIQYF. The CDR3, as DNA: TGCAGTGCTAGTTCGGTCCAGGAACAGGGAGCCAAAAACATTCAGTACTTC.

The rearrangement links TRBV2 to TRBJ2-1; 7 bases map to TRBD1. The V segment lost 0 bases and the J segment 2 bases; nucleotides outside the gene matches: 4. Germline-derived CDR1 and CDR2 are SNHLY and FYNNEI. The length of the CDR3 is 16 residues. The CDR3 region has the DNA TGTGCCAGCAGTGAAGCGCAGGACAGGACCTACAATGAGCAGTTCTTC. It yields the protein CASSEAQDRTYNEQFF.

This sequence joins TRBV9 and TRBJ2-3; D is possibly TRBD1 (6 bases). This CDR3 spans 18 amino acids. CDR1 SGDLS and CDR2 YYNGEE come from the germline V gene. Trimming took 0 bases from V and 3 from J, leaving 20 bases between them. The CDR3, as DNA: TGTGCCAGCAGCGTAGGGACAGCGATCCTCTACGGGACAGATACGCAGTATTTT. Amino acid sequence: CASSVGTAILYGTDTQYF.

This CDR3 is CASSARRGLGREQYF. The CDR3 nucleotides read TGTGCCAGCAGTGCACGCCGAGGCCTAGGGAGGGAGCAGTACTTC. The rearrangement uses TRBV2 and TRBJ2-7; possibly TRBD2 for D (6 bases). V dropped 4 bases and J dropped 7 bases, with 20 bases sitting between them. The V gene's germline CDR1 is SNHLY and CDR2 FYNNEI. This CDR3 is 15 amino acids long.

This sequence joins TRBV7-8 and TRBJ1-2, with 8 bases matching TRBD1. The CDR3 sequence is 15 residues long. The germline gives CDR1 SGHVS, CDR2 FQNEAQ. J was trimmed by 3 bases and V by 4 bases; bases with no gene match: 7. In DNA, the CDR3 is TGTGCCAGCAGCTCCCGGGACAGGAGCCACTATGGCTACACCTTC. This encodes CASSSRDRSHYGYTF.

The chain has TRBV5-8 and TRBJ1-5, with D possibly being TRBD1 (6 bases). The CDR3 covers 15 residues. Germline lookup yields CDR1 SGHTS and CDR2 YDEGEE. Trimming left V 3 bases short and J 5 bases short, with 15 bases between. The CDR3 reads CASSSQGYADQPQHF. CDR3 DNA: TGTGCCAGCAGCTCACAGGGTTACGCGGATCAGCCCCAGCATTTT.

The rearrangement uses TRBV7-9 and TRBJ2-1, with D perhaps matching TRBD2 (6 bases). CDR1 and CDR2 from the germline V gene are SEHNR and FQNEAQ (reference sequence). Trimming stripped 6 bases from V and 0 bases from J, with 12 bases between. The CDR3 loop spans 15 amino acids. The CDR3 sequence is CASRPRGSSYNEQFF. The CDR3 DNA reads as TGTGCCAGCAGGCCCCGGGGGAGCTCCTACAATGAGCAGTTCTTC.

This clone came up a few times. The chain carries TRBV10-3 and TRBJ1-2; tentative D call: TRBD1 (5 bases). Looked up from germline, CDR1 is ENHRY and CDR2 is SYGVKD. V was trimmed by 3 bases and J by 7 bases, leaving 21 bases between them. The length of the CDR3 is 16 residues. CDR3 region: CAISDQARPDILGYTF. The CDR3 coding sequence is TGTGCCATCAGTGACCAAGCCCGCCCGGACATCCTTGGCTACACCTTC.

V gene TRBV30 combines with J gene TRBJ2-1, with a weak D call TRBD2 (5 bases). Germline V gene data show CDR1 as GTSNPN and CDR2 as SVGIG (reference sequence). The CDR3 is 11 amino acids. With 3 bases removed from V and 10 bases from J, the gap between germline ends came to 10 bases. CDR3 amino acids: CAWRRSGEQFF. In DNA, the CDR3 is TGTGCCTGGAGACGATCGGGGGAGCAGTTCTTC.

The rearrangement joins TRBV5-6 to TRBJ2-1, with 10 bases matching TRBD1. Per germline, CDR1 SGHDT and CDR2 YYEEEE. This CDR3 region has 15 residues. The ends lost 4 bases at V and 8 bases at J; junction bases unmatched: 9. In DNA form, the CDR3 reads TGTGCCAGCAGCATTAGAATGGGGACAGGGGATGAGCAGTTCTTC. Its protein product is CASSIRMGTGDEQFF.

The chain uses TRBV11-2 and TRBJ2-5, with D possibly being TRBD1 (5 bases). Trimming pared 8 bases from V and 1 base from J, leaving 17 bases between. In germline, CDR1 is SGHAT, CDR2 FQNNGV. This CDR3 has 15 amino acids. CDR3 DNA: TGTGCCAGCCGAATCCTTAAGGGGTCCCAAGAGACCCAGTACTTC. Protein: CASRILKGSQETQYF. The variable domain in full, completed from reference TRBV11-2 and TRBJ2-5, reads EAGVAQSPRYKIIEKRQSVAFWCNPISGHATLYWYQQILGQGPKLLIQFQNNGVVDDSQLPKDRFSAERLKGVDSTLKIQPAKLEDSAVYLCASRILKGSQETQYFGPGTRLLVL.

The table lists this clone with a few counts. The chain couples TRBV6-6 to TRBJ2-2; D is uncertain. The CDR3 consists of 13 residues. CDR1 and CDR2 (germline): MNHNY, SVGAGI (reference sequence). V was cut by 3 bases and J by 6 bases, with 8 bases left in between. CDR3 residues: CASSYLGPGELFF. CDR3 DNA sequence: TGTGCCAGCAGTTATCTGGGCCCCGGGGAGCTGTTTTTT.